The entry below gives a single T cell receptor beta chain sequence along with its context. The data were obtained in a study of blood T cell repertoires in COVID-19. The age range of participants was about 18 to 100 years, with residence in about two dozen US areas. Which cohort a participant joined came from the clinical history participants gave. Resolution of symptoms, clearance, or two negative PCRs was present in recovered Cohort 3 donors. Original methodology: Estimated nucleated cell counts came from reference gene primer amplification. The protocol was immunoSEQ multiplex PCR, while the TCRdb copy is restricted to in-frame clones and leaves out a portion. V and J calls and clone size come straight from that table; D and trimming were deduced from the DNA. This table holds hundreds of thousands of clones, roughly 86% found once. The V and J ends lost 5 bases and 4 bases respectively, with 11 bases between them. The CDR3 spans 13 residues. The germline CDR1 and CDR2 sequences are SGHVS and FQNEAQ.

The gene calls are TRBV7-8 and TRBJ1-1; the D is unclear. Sequencing used PBMCs or T cells enriched from blood (not recorded which). The source is a woman aged 45-60 years who had recovered from COVID-19. This chain's CDR3 is CASSASRGTEAFF. CDR3 bases: TGTGCCAGCAGCGCGTCCCGGGGCACTGAAGCTTTCTTT.